This T cell receptor beta chain was recovered during a study of blood T cell repertoires in COVID-19. On the study more broadly: Samples taken during acute and convalescent COVID-19 were collected in the United States, Italy and Spain. Sample material is recorded as cDNA or gDNA derived from T cells, B-cell-depleted T cells, or PBMCs.

Method: immunoSEQ multiplex PCR; TCRdb's copy keeps in-frame clones and lacks some. The top ten clones hold approximately 5% of a sample with about 35,000 clones, around nine tenths of them seen once. The V gene's germline CDR1 is LGHDT and CDR2 YNNKEL (reference sequence). This CDR3 is 16 amino acids long. Trimming cost V 1 base and J 6 bases; bases outside gene matches: 10. The receptor comes from a woman aged 70 to 79 with active COVID-19. The specimen was peripheral blood. J is TRBJ2-3 and V is TRBV3-1 (or the pseudogene TRBV3-2); 7 bases align to TRBD2. CDR3 bases: TGTGCCAGCAGCCAAGTTTTGAAGAGCGGGGATGATACGCAGTATTTT. Residues: CASSQVLKSGDDTQYF.